The clone carrying this TCR beta chain was seen a single time. In the source study's methods: Reference gene primer amplification in the assay estimated nucleated cell counts. Sequencing was performed with immunoSEQ multiplex PCR; in TCRdb, only in-frame clones are kept and a portion is missing. V, J and clone size are taken as reported in that table, and D and trimming were inferred from the DNA itself. This repertoire shows 200,000 to 250,000 clones, approximately 80% found once; its top ten account for more than 9%. The data were obtained in a study of blood T cell repertoires in COVID-19. Looking at the study overall: The cDNA or gDNA used as material had been derived from T cells, B-cell-depleted T cells, or PBMCs.

Germline V CDR1 and CDR2: MDHEN, SYDVKM. The CDR3 sequence is 15 residues long. Trimming took 2 bases from V and 4 from J, leaving 12 bases between them. Patients from Seattle were sampled longitudinally, starting during active infection. The specimen sequenced was peripheral blood. The TCR was taken from a woman of 80 years or more with COVID-19, enrolled during active disease. J is TRBJ1-3 and V is TRBV28; a possible D gene is TRBD1 (5 bases). CDR3 sequence: CASSLMPGAGNTIYF. The CDR3 nucleotides are TGTGCCAGCAGTTTAATGCCTGGGGCAGGAAACACCATATATTTT.